This T cell receptor beta chain was recovered during a study of T cell responses to AZD1222 COVID-19 vaccine. Study results and caveats: Reportedly, nearly half of unique spike TCRs recognized epitopes outside B.1.351/B.1.1.7 mutations. The breadth and depth of Spike-specific TCRs increased once two AZD1222 doses had been given.

The assay was immunoSEQ multiplex PCR, and TCRdb's table has in-frame clones only and misses some. Of approximately 79,000 clones listed, 80% to 90% are singletons. Germline assignment: CDR1 LNHDA and CDR2 SQIVND (reference sequence). Trimming removed 1 base from V and 4 bases from J, with 16 bases in between. The CDR3 loop spans 16 amino acids. About this clone itself: Its antigen is not identified.

Sequenced here: peripheral blood, sampled on day 0 of AZD1222 vaccination. The chain recombines TRBV19 with TRBJ1-2; D possibly corresponds to TRBD1 (6 bases). The receptor was isolated from an adult in good health. The chain's CDR3 is CASSIGSRDNSYGYTF. The CDR3 nucleotides are TGTGCCAGTAGTATAGGTTCCAGGGACAATTCCTATGGCTACACCTTC.